These T cell receptor beta chains were read from a single sample in a study of cytomegalovirus exposure and HLA in healthy donors. Clones were sequenced by immunoSEQ multiplex PCR, and TCRdb holds only the in-frame ones, with some missing. The data show roughly 180,000 clones, about 9% seen once. Sequenced input: PBMCs. These receptor sequences come from a woman aged 25 to 39 in good health and CMV-seropositive. Each CDR3 is given with its conserved first and last residue. The D gene is left open where the match is weak. Size is omitted from some rows. Given values are once, few, many or a class for expanded clones.

V gene: TRBV9
J gene: TRBJ2-1
clone size: few
D gene: TRBD2
CDR3 protein: CASSVDWEGEQFF
CDR3 DNA: TGTGCCAGCAGCGTAGATTGGGAGGGTGAGCAGTTCTTC

V gene: TRBV9
J gene: TRBJ1-4
clone size: NA
D gene: TRBD1
CDR3 protein: CASSVNRDRGDANEKLFF
CDR3 DNA: TGTGCCAGCAGCGTGAACCGGGACAGGGGTGATGCTAATGAAAAACTGTTTTTT

V gene: TRBV2
J gene: TRBJ2-1
clone size: NA
D gene: NA
CDR3 protein: CASNDMRGSSYNEQFF
CDR3 DNA: TGTGCCAGCAATGATATGAGAGGGAGCTCCTACAATGAGCAGTTCTTC

V gene: TRBV2
J gene: TRBJ2-1
clone size: NA
D gene: TRBD2
CDR3 protein: CASSALTSGRTYNEQFF
CDR3 DNA: TGTGCCAGCAGTGCCCTAACTAGCGGGAGGACCTACAATGAGCAGTTCTTC

V gene: TRBV30
J gene: TRBJ2-7
clone size: few
D gene: NA
CDR3 protein: CAWSVFLTGEQYF
CDR3 DNA: TGTGCCTGGAGTGTATTTCTAACGGGTGAGCAGTACTTC

V gene: TRBV30
J gene: TRBJ2-2
clone size: NA
D gene: TRBD2
CDR3 protein: CAWSPWAVPGLAGPNTGELFF
CDR3 DNA: TGTGCCTGGAGTCCCTGGGCGGTCCCGGGACTAGCGGGGCCGAACACCGGGGAGCTGTTTTTT

V gene: TRBV5-1
J gene: TRBJ2-7
clone size: few
D gene: TRBD1
CDR3 protein: CASREQGQSYEQYF
CDR3 DNA: TGCGCCAGCAGAGAACAGGGGCAGTCCTACGAGCAGTACTTC

V gene: TRBV7-2
J gene: TRBJ2-7
clone size: few
D gene: NA
CDR3 protein: CASSLRGQDYEQYF
CDR3 DNA: TGTGCCAGCAGCCTCCGCGGGCAGGACTACGAGCAGTACTTC

V gene: TRBV2
J gene: TRBJ2-1
clone size: few
D gene: NA
CDR3 protein: CASSWAAYNEQFF
CDR3 DNA: TGTGCCAGCAGTTGGGCAGCATACAATGAGCAGTTCTTC

V gene: TRBV4-2
J gene: TRBJ2-7
clone size: NA
D gene: TRBD2
CDR3 protein: CASSVTSGRVDEQYF
CDR3 DNA: TGTGCCAGCAGCGTAACTAGCGGGAGGGTCGACGAGCAGTACTTC

V gene: TRBV6-5
J gene: TRBJ2-1
clone size: few
D gene: TRBD2
CDR3 protein: CASSVGTSGSNEQFF
CDR3 DNA: TGTGCCAGCAGCGTCGGGACTAGCGGGAGCAATGAGCAGTTCTTC

V gene: TRBV30
J gene: TRBJ2-5
clone size: NA
D gene: TRBD1
CDR3 protein: CATGTGRFRGETQYF
CDR3 DNA: TGTGCCACCGGGACAGGGAGATTTAGGGGAGAGACCCAGTACTTC

V gene: TRBV6-1
J gene: TRBJ2-5
clone size: few
D gene: TRBD1
CDR3 protein: CASSEVQYRGLAETQYF
CDR3 DNA: TGTGCCAGCAGTGAAGTACAATACAGGGGGCTTGCGGAGACCCAGTACTTC

V gene: TRBV30
J gene: TRBJ2-1
clone size: NA
D gene: TRBD2
CDR3 protein: CAWSVLAGNEQFF
CDR3 DNA: TGCGCCTGGAGCGTACTAGCGGGCAATGAGCAGTTCTTC

V gene: TRBV25-1
J gene: TRBJ1-4
clone size: few
D gene: TRBD1
CDR3 protein: CASRGTGWDGVTNEKLFF
CDR3 DNA: TGTGCCAGCAGAGGGACAGGGTGGGATGGAGTAACTAATGAAAAACTGTTTTTT

V gene: TRBV10-3
J gene: TRBJ2-3
clone size: few
D gene: NA
CDR3 protein: CAISEGQPDTQYF
CDR3 DNA: TGTGCCATCAGTGAGGGACAGCCAGATACGCAGTATTTT

V gene: TRBV27
J gene: TRBJ1-5
clone size: NA
D gene: TRBD1
CDR3 protein: CASSLLGRGDQPQHF
CDR3 DNA: TGTGCCAGCAGTTTATTGGGCAGGGGGGATCAGCCCCAGCATTTT

V gene: TRBV6-5
J gene: TRBJ1-1
clone size: few
D gene: NA
CDR3 protein: CASSYQITGNTEAFF
CDR3 DNA: TGTGCCAGCAGTTACCAGATTACAGGGAACACTGAAGCTTTCTTT

V gene: TRBV9
J gene: TRBJ1-5
clone size: few
D gene: TRBD1
CDR3 protein: CASSVGTGVAQPQHF
CDR3 DNA: TGTGCCAGCAGCGTAGGAACAGGGGTGGCCCAGCCCCAGCATTTT

V gene: TRBV6-5
J gene: TRBJ2-3
clone size: few
D gene: NA
CDR3 protein: CASGPFGRGDTQYF
CDR3 DNA: TGTGCCAGCGGGCCTTTTGGGCGTGGGGATACGCAGTATTTT

V gene: TRBV5-1
J gene: TRBJ2-7
clone size: few
D gene: TRBD1
CDR3 protein: CASSPRDRGSYEQYF
CDR3 DNA: TGCGCCAGCAGCCCGCGGGACAGGGGGTCCTACGAGCAGTACTTC

V gene: TRBV6-5
J gene: TRBJ2-5
clone size: few
D gene: NA
CDR3 protein: CASSPFSTGQETQYF
CDR3 DNA: TGTGCCAGCAGCCCGTTCTCGACAGGACAAGAGACCCAGTACTTC

V gene: TRBV30
J gene: TRBJ2-1
clone size: NA
D gene: NA
CDR3 protein: CAWAMRASSYNEQFF
CDR3 DNA: TGTGCCTGGGCCATGAGGGCTAGCTCCTACAATGAGCAGTTCTTC

V gene: TRBV11-3
J gene: TRBJ2-1
clone size: few
D gene: NA
CDR3 protein: CASSLDGTYNEQFF
CDR3 DNA: TGTGCCAGCAGCTTAGATGGCACCTACAATGAGCAGTTCTTC

V gene: TRBV2
J gene: TRBJ2-6
clone size: NA
D gene: TRBD1
CDR3 protein: CASRTDRGGANVLTF
CDR3 DNA: TGTGCCAGCAGAACGGACAGGGGTGGGGCCAACGTCCTGACTTTC

V gene: TRBV10-3
J gene: TRBJ2-5
clone size: NA
D gene: TRBD2
CDR3 protein: CAISDLLREGETQYF
CDR3 DNA: TGTGCCATCAGTGATCTTTTGCGGGAGGGGGAGACCCAGTACTTC

V gene: TRBV5-4
J gene: TRBJ2-1
clone size: NA
D gene: TRBD2
CDR3 protein: CASSRGLAGGGSYNEQFF
CDR3 DNA: TGTGCCAGCAGTCGGGGACTAGCAGGGGGGGGCTCCTACAATGAGCAGTTCTTC

V gene: TRBV6-5
J gene: TRBJ2-7
clone size: few
D gene: NA
CDR3 protein: CASSYDSLREQYF
CDR3 DNA: TGTGCCAGCTCTTACGACTCCTTAAGGGAGCAGTACTTC

V gene: TRBV12-5
J gene: TRBJ1-2
clone size: few
D gene: NA
CDR3 protein: CASGRLTGSSINYGYTF
CDR3 DNA: TGTGCTAGTGGCCGGCTTACAGGGTCTTCTATTAACTATGGCTACACCTTC

V gene: TRBV19
J gene: TRBJ1-1
clone size: few
D gene: TRBD1
CDR3 protein: CASRTDRGLTEAFF
CDR3 DNA: TGTGCCAGTAGGACGGACAGGGGGCTTACTGAAGCTTTCTTT

V gene: TRBV5-1
J gene: TRBJ2-7
clone size: NA
D gene: TRBD2
CDR3 protein: CASSFTSGTYEQYF
CDR3 DNA: TGCGCCAGCAGCTTTACTAGCGGGACCTACGAGCAGTACTTC

V gene: TRBV19
J gene: TRBJ2-3
clone size: NA
D gene: TRBD2
CDR3 protein: CASSIRSGYTDTQYF
CDR3 DNA: TGTGCCAGTAGTATCCGTAGCGGGTACACAGATACGCAGTATTTT

V gene: TRBV5-4
J gene: TRBJ1-1
clone size: NA
D gene: NA
CDR3 protein: CASRQLNTEAFF
CDR3 DNA: TGTGCCAGCAGACAGCTGAACACTGAAGCTTTCTTT

V gene: TRBV5-8
J gene: TRBJ2-3
clone size: few
D gene: NA
CDR3 protein: CASSLEHSTDTQYF
CDR3 DNA: TGTGCCAGCAGCTTGGAGCACAGCACAGATACGCAGTATTTT

V gene: TRBV2
J gene: TRBJ2-4
clone size: few
D gene: NA
CDR3 protein: CASSDKGSNIQYF
CDR3 DNA: TGTGCCAGCAGTGACAAGGGGTCGAACATTCAGTACTTC

V gene: TRBV19
J gene: TRBJ2-3
clone size: NA
D gene: TRBD1
CDR3 protein: CASSPDRVPDTQYF
CDR3 DNA: TGTGCCAGTAGTCCGGACAGGGTACCAGATACGCAGTATTTT

V gene: TRBV7-2
J gene: TRBJ2-3
clone size: few
D gene: TRBD2
CDR3 protein: CASSLRLAGPTDTQYF
CDR3 DNA: TGTGCCAGCAGCTTGCGGCTAGCGGGACCCACAGATACGCAGTATTTT

V gene: TRBV2
J gene: TRBJ1-1
clone size: few
D gene: NA
CDR3 protein: CASTKERSTEAFF
CDR3 DNA: TGTGCCAGCACGAAAGAGAGGAGCACTGAAGCTTTCTTT

V gene: TRBV19
J gene: TRBJ2-3
clone size: NA
D gene: TRBD2
CDR3 protein: CASNHRGLAGGDTQYF
CDR3 DNA: TGTGCCAGTAACCACAGGGGACTAGCGGGAGGAGACACGCAGTATTTT